A selection of T cell receptor beta chains follows, all from one sample in a study of low-dose radiotherapy and immunotherapy resistance in tumors. TCRdb analysed the reads with MiXCR anew, one entry per CDR3 protein. The sample has 80,000 to 90,000 distinct CDR3 sequences; roughly a sixth are singletons. The starting material was PBMCs, obtained before treatment. These TCRs come from a male donor with prostate cancer. The CDR3 runs from the conserved cysteine through the conserved F or W. D genes are given only for firm matches. Part of the rows lack a size; the others show once, few, many or a class for expanded clones.

clone_size: many
d_call: NA
v_call: TRBV4-1
j_call: TRBJ1-4
cdr3_aa: CASSQPGRTNEKLFF
cdr3_nt: TGCGCCAGCAGCCAACCAGGGAGAACTAATGAAAAACTGTTTTTT

clone_size: many
d_call: NA
v_call: TRBV5-6
j_call: TRBJ2-1
cdr3_aa: CASSSAPYNEQFF
cdr3_nt: TGTGCCAGCAGCTCCGCCCCCTACAATGAGCAGTTCTTC

clone_size: many
d_call: TRBD2
v_call: TRBV4-1
j_call: TRBJ2-5
cdr3_aa: CASSQSEAGGPDETQYF
cdr3_nt: TGCGCCAGCAGCCAATCCGAGGCGGGGGGGCCGGATGAGACCCAGTACTTC

clone_size: many
d_call: NA
v_call: TRBV7-8
j_call: TRBJ1-2
cdr3_aa: CASSVGQGAYGYTF
cdr3_nt: TGTGCCAGCAGCGTCGGACAAGGGGCCTATGGCTACACCTTC

clone_size: many
d_call: TRBD1
v_call: TRBV5-1
j_call: TRBJ1-5
cdr3_aa: CASSLVSGGQPQHF
cdr3_nt: TGCGCCAGCAGCTTGGTTTCAGGGGGTCAGCCCCAGCATTTT

clone_size: few
d_call: NA
v_call: TRBV6-2/TRBV6-3
j_call: TRBJ1-2
cdr3_aa: CASGRGDGYTF
cdr3_nt: TGTGCCAGCGGGCGAGGGGACGGCTACACCTTC

clone_size: many
d_call: TRBD1
v_call: TRBV19
j_call: TRBJ2-7
cdr3_aa: CASSHGQGRSYEQYF
cdr3_nt: TGTGCCAGTAGTCACGGACAGGGGAGGTCCTACGAGCAGTACTTC

clone_size: few
d_call: NA
v_call: TRBV5-1
j_call: TRBJ2-5
cdr3_aa: CASSFTAKWQETQYF
cdr3_nt: TGCGCCAGCAGCTTTACGGCAAAATGGCAGGAGACCCAGTACTTC

clone_size: many
d_call: NA
v_call: TRBV2
j_call: TRBJ2-2
cdr3_aa: CASSEQAVVAGSTGELFF
cdr3_nt: TGTGCCAGCAGTGAACAGGCGGTTGTGGCAGGGAGCACCGGGGAGCTGTTTTTT

clone_size: many
d_call: NA
v_call: TRBV7-8
j_call: TRBJ2-7
cdr3_aa: CASSPVGGETYEQYF
cdr3_nt: TGTGCCAGCAGCCCGGTGGGCGGGGAGACCTACGAGCAGTACTTC

clone_size: few
d_call: NA
v_call: TRBV5-4
j_call: TRBJ2-1
cdr3_aa: CASSLAGSVYNEQFF
cdr3_nt: TGTGCCAGCAGCTTGGCCGGTAGTGTCTACAATGAGCAGTTCTTC

clone_size: many
d_call: TRBD1
v_call: TRBV7-9
j_call: TRBJ2-1
cdr3_aa: CASSLDRGLHNEQFF
cdr3_nt: TGTGCCAGCAGCTTAGACAGGGGCCTTCACAATGAGCAGTTCTTC

clone_size: few
d_call: TRBD1
v_call: TRBV5-1
j_call: TRBJ2-5
cdr3_aa: CASSPIQGARMETQYF
cdr3_nt: TGCGCCAGCAGCCCTATACAGGGGGCGCGAATGGAGACCCAGTACTTC

clone_size: many
d_call: NA
v_call: TRBV6-1
j_call: TRBJ1-1
cdr3_aa: CASSVPGTEEAFF
cdr3_nt: TGTGCCAGCAGTGTCCCAGGGACGGAAGAAGCTTTCTTT

clone_size: NA
d_call: NA
v_call: TRBV18
j_call: TRBJ1-3
cdr3_aa: CASSPPSGYSGNTIYF
cdr3_nt: TGTGCCAGCTCACCACCTTCCGGCTACTCTGGAAACACCATATATTTT

clone_size: many
d_call: NA
v_call: TRBV7-3
j_call: TRBJ2-2
cdr3_aa: CASSFAGTGELFF
cdr3_nt: TGTGCCAGCAGCTTCGCCGGTACCGGGGAGCTGTTTTTT

clone_size: NA
d_call: TRBD1
v_call: TRBV20-1
j_call: TRBJ1-1
cdr3_aa: CRVDREDTEAFF
cdr3_nt: TGCAGAGTAGACAGGGAGGACACTGAAGCTTTCTTT

clone_size: many
d_call: NA
v_call: TRBV6-6
j_call: TRBJ1-3
cdr3_aa: CASSYAPGRGNTIYF
cdr3_nt: TGTGCCAGCAGTTACGCTCCAGGGCGAGGAAACACCATATATTTT

clone_size: once
d_call: NA
v_call: TRBV7-9
j_call: TRBJ1-2
cdr3_aa: CASSPRGSYGYTF
cdr3_nt: TGTGCCAGCAGCCCCCGCGGGAGTTATGGCTACACCTTC

clone_size: many
d_call: TRBD2
v_call: TRBV7-2
j_call: TRBJ2-7
cdr3_aa: CASRQPGLVSGEQYF
cdr3_nt: TGTGCCAGCAGACAACCGGGACTAGTGTCTGGGGAGCAGTACTTC

clone_size: many
d_call: NA
v_call: TRBV10-3
j_call: TRBJ2-7
cdr3_aa: CAISEGAQSYEQYF
cdr3_nt: TGTGCCATCAGTGAGGGGGCCCAATCCTACGAGCAGTACTTC

clone_size: once
d_call: NA
v_call: TRBV2
j_call: TRBJ2-7
cdr3_aa: CASGYEQYF
cdr3_nt: TGTGCCAGCGGGTACGAGCAGTACTTC

clone_size: many
d_call: NA
v_call: TRBV5-1
j_call: TRBJ2-3
cdr3_aa: CASSLGGVADTQYF
cdr3_nt: TGCGCCAGCAGCTTGGGTGGGGTAGCAGATACGCAGTATTTT

clone_size: few
d_call: TRBD1
v_call: TRBV9
j_call: TRBJ1-1
cdr3_aa: CASSRGQGLIMNTEAFF
cdr3_nt: TGTGCCAGCAGCCGGGGACAGGGGCTTATCATGAACACTGAAGCTTTCTTT

clone_size: many
d_call: TRBD1
v_call: TRBV10-3
j_call: TRBJ2-5
cdr3_aa: CAISESGTGEETQYF
cdr3_nt: TGTGCCATCAGTGAGTCCGGGACAGGGGAAGAGACCCAGTACTTC

clone_size: many
d_call: TRBD1
v_call: TRBV19
j_call: TRBJ1-1
cdr3_aa: CASSRAGTGENTEAFF
cdr3_nt: TGTGCCAGTAGCAGAGCCGGGACAGGGGAAAACACTGAAGCTTTCTTT

clone_size: few
d_call: NA
v_call: TRBV28
j_call: TRBJ2-7
cdr3_aa: CASSLLVSEQYF
cdr3_nt: TGTGCCAGCAGTTTATTGGTTAGCGAGCAGTACTTC

clone_size: many
d_call: NA
v_call: TRBV6-2/TRBV6-3
j_call: TRBJ1-1
cdr3_aa: CASSRGRAIEAFF
cdr3_nt: TGTGCCAGCAGTCGCGGCAGGGCCATTGAAGCTTTCTTT

clone_size: many
d_call: TRBD2
v_call: TRBV4-1
j_call: TRBJ2-5
cdr3_aa: CASSQGRTSGETQYF
cdr3_nt: TGCGCCAGCAGCCAAGGGCGGACTAGCGGAGAGACCCAGTACTTC

clone_size: many
d_call: NA
v_call: TRBV7-9
j_call: TRBJ2-7
cdr3_aa: CASSPATGGAYEQYF
cdr3_nt: TGTGCCAGCAGCCCCGCCACGGGGGGCGCCTACGAGCAGTACTTC

clone_size: few
d_call: NA
v_call: TRBV2
j_call: TRBJ1-3
cdr3_aa: CASSEVKMENTIYF
cdr3_nt: TGTGCCAGCAGTGAAGTTAAGATGGAGAACACCATATATTTT

clone_size: few
d_call: NA
v_call: TRBV30
j_call: TRBJ1-1
cdr3_aa: CAWSQTDGTSEAFF
cdr3_nt: TGTGCCTGGAGTCAAACAGATGGGACCTCTGAAGCTTTCTTT

clone_size: NA
d_call: TRBD1
v_call: TRBV23-1
j_call: TRBJ1-1
cdr3_aa: CASSSKTGSTEAFF
cdr3_nt: TGCGCCAGCAGTTCGAAGACAGGGAGCACTGAAGCTTTCTTT

clone_size: many
d_call: TRBD1
v_call: TRBV28
j_call: TRBJ2-7
cdr3_aa: CASSLQGARDEQYF
cdr3_nt: TGTGCCAGCAGTTTGCAGGGGGCGCGCGACGAGCAGTACTTC

clone_size: many
d_call: NA
v_call: TRBV9
j_call: TRBJ2-5
cdr3_aa: CASSALGHQETQYF
cdr3_nt: TGTGCCAGCAGCGCCCTCGGGCACCAAGAGACCCAGTACTTC

clone_size: NA
d_call: NA
v_call: TRBV7-9
j_call: TRBJ2-5
cdr3_aa: CASSPEWQETQYF
cdr3_nt: TGTGCCAGCAGCCCCGAGTGGCAAGAGACCCAGTACTTC

clone_size: many
d_call: TRBD2
v_call: TRBV20-1
j_call: TRBJ2-3
cdr3_aa: CSATSGFTDTQYF
cdr3_nt: TGCAGTGCCACTAGCGGATTCACAGATACGCAGTATTTT

clone_size: few
d_call: TRBD1
v_call: TRBV18
j_call: TRBJ1-6
cdr3_aa: CASSPRGTGNNSPLHF
cdr3_nt: TGTGCCAGCTCACCACGTGGGACAGGGAATAATTCACCCCTCCACTTT